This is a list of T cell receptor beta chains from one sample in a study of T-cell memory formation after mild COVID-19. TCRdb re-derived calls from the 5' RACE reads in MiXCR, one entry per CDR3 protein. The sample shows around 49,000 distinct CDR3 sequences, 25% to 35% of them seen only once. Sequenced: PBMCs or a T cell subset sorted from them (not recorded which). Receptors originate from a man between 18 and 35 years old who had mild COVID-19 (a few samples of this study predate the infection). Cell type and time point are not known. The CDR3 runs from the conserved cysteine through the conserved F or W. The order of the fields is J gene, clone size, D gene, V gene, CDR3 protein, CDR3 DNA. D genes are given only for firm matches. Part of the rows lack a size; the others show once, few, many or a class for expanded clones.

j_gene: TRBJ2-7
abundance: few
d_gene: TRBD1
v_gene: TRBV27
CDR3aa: CASRNRGNYEQYF
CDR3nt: TGTGCCAGCAGAAACAGGGGGAACTACGAGCAGTACTTC

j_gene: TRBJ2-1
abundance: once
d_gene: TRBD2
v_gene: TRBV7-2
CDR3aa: CASSLDRIGLAGANEQFF
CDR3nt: TGTGCCAGCAGCTTAGATCGGATAGGACTAGCGGGGGCCAATGAGCAGTTCTTC

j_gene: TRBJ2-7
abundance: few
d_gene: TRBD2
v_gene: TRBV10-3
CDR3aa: CAISESGGSPYEQYF
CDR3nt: TGTGCCATCAGTGAGTCGGGGGGGAGCCCCTACGAGCAGTACTTC

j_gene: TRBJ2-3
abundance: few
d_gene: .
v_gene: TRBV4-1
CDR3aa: CASSQEAGNTDTQYF
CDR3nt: TGCGCCAGCAGCCAAGAAGCCGGTAACACAGATACGCAGTATTTT

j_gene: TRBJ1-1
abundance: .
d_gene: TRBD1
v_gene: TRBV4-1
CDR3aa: CASSNRGRTEAFF
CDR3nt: TGCGCCAGCAGCAACAGGGGGCGGACTGAAGCTTTCTTT

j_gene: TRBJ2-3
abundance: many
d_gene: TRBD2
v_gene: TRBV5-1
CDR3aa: CASSLSGGGTDTQYF
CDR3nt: TGCGCCAGCAGCTTGTCCGGGGGGGGGACAGATACGCAGTATTTT

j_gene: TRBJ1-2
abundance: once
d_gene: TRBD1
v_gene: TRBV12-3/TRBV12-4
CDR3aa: CASSLARGDSGYTF
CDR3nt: TGTGCCAGCAGTTTAGCGCGGGGGGACAGTGGCTACACCTTC

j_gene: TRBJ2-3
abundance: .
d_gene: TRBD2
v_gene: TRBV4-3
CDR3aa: CASSQVPGGVADTQYF
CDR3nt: TGCGCCAGCAGCCAAGTCCCCGGGGGGGTCGCTGATACGCAGTATTTT

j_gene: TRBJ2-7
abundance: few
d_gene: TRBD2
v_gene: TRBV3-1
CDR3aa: CASSQGGGSSYEQYF
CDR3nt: TGTGCCAGCAGCCAAGGGGGGGGATCATCCTACGAGCAGTACTTC

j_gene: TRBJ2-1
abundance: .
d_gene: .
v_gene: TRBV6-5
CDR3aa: CASSYSSGPEQFF
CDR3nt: TGTGCCAGCAGTTACTCCAGCGGGCCGGAGCAGTTCTTC

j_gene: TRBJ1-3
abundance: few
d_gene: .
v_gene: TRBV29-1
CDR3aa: CSVKAFSGNTIYF
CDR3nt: TGCAGCGTTAAGGCCTTCTCTGGAAACACCATATATTTT

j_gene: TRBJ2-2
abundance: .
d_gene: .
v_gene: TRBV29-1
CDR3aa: CSVGGGTGELFF
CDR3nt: TGCAGCGTTGGTGGGGGAACCGGGGAGCTGTTTTTT

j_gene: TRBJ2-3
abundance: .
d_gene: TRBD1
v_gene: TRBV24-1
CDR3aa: CATSPGTGDTDTQYF
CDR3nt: TGTGCCACCAGTCCCGGGACAGGGGACACAGATACGCAGTATTTT

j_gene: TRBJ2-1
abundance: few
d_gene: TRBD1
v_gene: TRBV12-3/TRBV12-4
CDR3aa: CASSATGGVLLGFF
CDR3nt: TGTGCCAGCAGTGCGACAGGGGGCGTACTATTGGGGTTCTTC

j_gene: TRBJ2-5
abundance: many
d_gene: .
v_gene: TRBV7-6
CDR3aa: CASSPGSGETQYF
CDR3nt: TGTGCCAGCAGCCCGGGGTCTGGGGAGACCCAGTACTTC

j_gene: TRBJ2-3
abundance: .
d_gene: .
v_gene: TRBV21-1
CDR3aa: CASSKARKGDTQYF
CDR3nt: TGTGCCAGCAGCAAAGCGAGAAAGGGAGATACGCAGTATTTT

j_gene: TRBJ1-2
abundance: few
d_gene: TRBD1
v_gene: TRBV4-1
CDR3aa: CASSQTGQGASGYTF
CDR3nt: TGCGCCAGCAGCCAAACGGGACAGGGGGCTAGTGGCTACACCTTC

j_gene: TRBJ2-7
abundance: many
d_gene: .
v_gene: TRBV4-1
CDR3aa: CASSPSQGNEQYF
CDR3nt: TGCGCCAGCAGCCCGAGCCAGGGTAACGAGCAGTACTTC

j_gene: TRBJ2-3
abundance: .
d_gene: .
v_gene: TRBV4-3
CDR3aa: CASSQESDYLTDTQYF
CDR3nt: TGCGCCAGCAGCCAAGAAAGCGACTACCTCACAGATACGCAGTATTTT

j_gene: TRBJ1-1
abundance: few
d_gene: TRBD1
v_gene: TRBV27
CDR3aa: CASSETNPRTGLNTEAFF
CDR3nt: TGTGCCAGCAGCGAAACTAACCCTCGGACAGGGCTGAACACTGAAGCTTTCTTT

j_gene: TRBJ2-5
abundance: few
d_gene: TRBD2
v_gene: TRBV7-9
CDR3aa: CASSLVSSGQETQYF
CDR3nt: TGTGCCAGCAGCTTGGTATCTAGCGGACAAGAGACCCAGTACTTC

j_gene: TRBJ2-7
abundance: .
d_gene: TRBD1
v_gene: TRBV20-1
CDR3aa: CSARDRGDRVYEQYF
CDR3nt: TGCAGTGCTAGAGATAGAGGGGACAGGGTCTACGAGCAGTACTTC

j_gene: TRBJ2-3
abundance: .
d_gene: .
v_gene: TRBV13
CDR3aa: CASSFAVYTDTQYF
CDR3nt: TGTGCCAGCAGCTTCGCCGTTTACACAGATACGCAGTATTTT

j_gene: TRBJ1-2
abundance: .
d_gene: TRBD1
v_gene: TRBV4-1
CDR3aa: CASSQPQARQGAGFNYGYTF
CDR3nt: TGCGCCAGCAGCCAACCCCAAGCCCGACAGGGAGCAGGATTTAACTATGGCTACACCTTC

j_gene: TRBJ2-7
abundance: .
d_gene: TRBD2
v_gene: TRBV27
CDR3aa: CASSSESGAGSYEQYF
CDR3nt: TGTGCCAGCAGTTCAGAAAGCGGGGCCGGCTCCTACGAGCAGTACTTC

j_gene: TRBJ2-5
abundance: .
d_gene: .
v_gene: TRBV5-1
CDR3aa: CASSLGYNQETQYF
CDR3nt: TGCGCCAGCAGCTTGGGTTACAACCAAGAGACCCAGTACTTC

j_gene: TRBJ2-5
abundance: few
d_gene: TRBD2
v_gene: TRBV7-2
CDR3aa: CASSLGAGGSETQYF
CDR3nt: TGTGCCAGCAGCTTAGGGGCGGGGGGATCGGAGACCCAGTACTTC

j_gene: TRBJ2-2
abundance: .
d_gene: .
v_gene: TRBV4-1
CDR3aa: CASSQRASSTGELFF
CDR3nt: TGCGCCAGCAGCCAACGGGCGTCGTCCACCGGGGAGCTGTTTTTT

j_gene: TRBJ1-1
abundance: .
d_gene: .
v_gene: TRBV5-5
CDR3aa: CASSLVVDTEEAFF
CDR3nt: TGTGCCAGCAGCTTGGTGGTGGACACTGAAGAAGCTTTCTTT

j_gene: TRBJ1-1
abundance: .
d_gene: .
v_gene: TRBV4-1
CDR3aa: CASSQEDNRNTEAFF
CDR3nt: TGCGCCAGCAGCCAGGAGGACAATCGGAACACTGAAGCTTTCTTT

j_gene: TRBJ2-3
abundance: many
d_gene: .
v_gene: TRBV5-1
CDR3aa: CASGLPAEAEDTQYF
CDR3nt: TGCGCCAGCGGGCTACCAGCCGAGGCCGAAGATACGCAGTATTTT

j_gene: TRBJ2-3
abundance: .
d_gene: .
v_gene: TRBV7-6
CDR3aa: CASSLRARRVTDTQYF
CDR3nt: TGTGCCAGCAGCTTAAGGGCTCGGAGAGTCACAGATACGCAGTATTTT

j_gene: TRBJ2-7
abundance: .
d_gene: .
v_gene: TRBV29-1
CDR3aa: CSVEGRYEQYF
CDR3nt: TGCAGCGTTGAAGGGAGGTACGAGCAGTACTTC

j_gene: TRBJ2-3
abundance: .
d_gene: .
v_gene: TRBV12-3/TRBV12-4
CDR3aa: CASSPGPWGTDTQYF
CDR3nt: TGTGCCAGCAGTCCGGGACCATGGGGGACAGATACGCAGTATTTT

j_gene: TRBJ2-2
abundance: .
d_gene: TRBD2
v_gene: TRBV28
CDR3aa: CASSPGLAGAGELFF
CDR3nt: TGTGCCAGCAGCCCTGGCCTAGCGGGGGCCGGGGAGCTGTTTTTT

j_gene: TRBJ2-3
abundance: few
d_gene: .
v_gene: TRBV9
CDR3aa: CASSVAGEGATDTQYF
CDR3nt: TGTGCCAGCAGCGTGGCCGGGGAGGGGGCCACAGATACGCAGTATTTT

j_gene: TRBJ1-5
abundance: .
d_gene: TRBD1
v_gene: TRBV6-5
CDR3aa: CASSPGQGRNQPQHF
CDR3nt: TGTGCCAGCAGTCCGGGACAGGGGAGGAATCAGCCCCAGCATTTT

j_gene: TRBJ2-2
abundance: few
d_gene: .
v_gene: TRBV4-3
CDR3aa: CAAGSTGELFF
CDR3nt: TGCGCCGCGGGGTCCACCGGGGAGCTGTTTTTT

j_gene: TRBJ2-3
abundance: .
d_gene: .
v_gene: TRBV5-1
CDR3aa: CASSLGRTRGTDTQYF
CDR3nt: TGCGCCAGCAGCTTGGGGCGAACACGGGGCACAGATACGCAGTATTTT

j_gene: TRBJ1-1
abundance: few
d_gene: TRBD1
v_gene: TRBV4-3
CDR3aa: CASSQLGQAGNTEAFF
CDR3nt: TGCGCCAGCAGCCAATTAGGACAGGCGGGGAACACTGAAGCTTTCTTT

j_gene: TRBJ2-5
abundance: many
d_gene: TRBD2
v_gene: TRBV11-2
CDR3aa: CASSLVPAGAYQETQYF
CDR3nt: TGTGCCAGCAGCTTAGTACCAGCGGGGGCCTACCAAGAGACCCAGTACTTC

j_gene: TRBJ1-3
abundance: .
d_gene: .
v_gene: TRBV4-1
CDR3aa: CASSQEWGDNTIYF
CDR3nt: TGCGCCAGCAGCCAAGAATGGGGGGATAACACCATATATTTT

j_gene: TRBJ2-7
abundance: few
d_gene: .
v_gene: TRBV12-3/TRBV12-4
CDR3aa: CASRSGGTPSYEQYF
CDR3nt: TGTGCCAGCAGATCTGGCGGGACGCCGTCCTACGAGCAGTACTTC

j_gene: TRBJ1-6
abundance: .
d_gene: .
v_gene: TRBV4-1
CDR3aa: CASSYETGESGLGLHF
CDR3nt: TGCGCCAGCAGCTATGAGACAGGAGAGTCGGGTTTGGGCCTCCACTTT

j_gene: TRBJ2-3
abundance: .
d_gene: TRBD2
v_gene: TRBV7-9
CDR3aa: CASRSSGGTTDTQYF
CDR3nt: TGTGCCAGCAGGTCAAGCGGGGGCACCACAGATACGCAGTATTTT

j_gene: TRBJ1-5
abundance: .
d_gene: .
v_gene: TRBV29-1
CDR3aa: CSVRAGGDQPQHF
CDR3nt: TGCAGCGTCCGGGCGGGAGGGGACCAGCCCCAGCATTTT

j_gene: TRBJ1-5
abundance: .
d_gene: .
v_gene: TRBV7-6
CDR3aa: CASSLGEEQPQHF
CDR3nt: TGTGCCAGCAGCTTAGGGGAGGAACAGCCCCAGCATTTT

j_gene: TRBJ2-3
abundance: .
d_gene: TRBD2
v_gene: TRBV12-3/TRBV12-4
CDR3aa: CASSPPGGPADTQYF
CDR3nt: TGTGCCAGCAGTCCCCCGGGGGGGCCTGCAGATACGCAGTATTTT

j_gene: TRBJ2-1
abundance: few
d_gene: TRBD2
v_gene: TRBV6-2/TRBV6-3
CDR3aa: CASSVLAGGEAYEQFF
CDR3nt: TGTGCCAGCAGTGTTTTAGCGGGGGGGGAAGCGTATGAGCAGTTCTTC